This passage covers 21 T cell receptor beta chains from one sample sequenced in a study of cytomegalovirus exposure and HLA in healthy donors. Vbeta (60) and Jbeta (13) primers were used in the PCR. Sequencing used immunoSEQ multiplex PCR; TCRdb keeps in-frame clones, though not all of them. The data contain approximately 120,000 clones, over 80% of them singletons. Material: PBMCs. Source of these receptors: a man between 18 and 29 years old in good health and CMV-seropositive.

The chain combines TRBV7-6 with TRBJ1-1; TRBD1 matches 7 bases. With 1 base clipped from V and 4 bases from J, the junction kept 18 bases outside the gene matches. The CDR3 spans 19 residues. CDR1 is SGHVS and CDR2 is FNYEAQ in the germline V gene. Here the CDR3 reads CASSLEGGRWQGGGTEAFF. CDR3 DNA sequence: TGTGCCAGCAGCTTAGAGGGAGGACGTTGGCAGGGGGGAGGCACTGAAGCTTTCTTT.

This clone was counted a few times. The CDR3 nucleotides are TGTGCCAGCAGCTTGGACAGGGGTGGAAACACCATATATTTT. Translated: CASSLDRGGNTIYF. The chain couples TRBV5-6 to TRBJ1-3; 7 bases map to TRBD1. V shed 0 bases and J 3 bases; nucleotides not matched to a gene: 0. Germline assignment: CDR1 SGHDT and CDR2 YYEEEE. The CDR3 length is 14 residues.

The chain employs TRBV6-5 and TRBJ2-1; D not resolved. The V gene lost 4 bases and the J gene lost 0 bases, with 13 bases spanning the gap. Germline V gene sequence: CDR1 MNHEY, CDR2 SVGAGI. CDR3 size: 16 residues. The CDR3: CASSSPTLSSYNEQFF. The CDR3 DNA follows: TGTGCCAGCAGTTCCCCCACTCTGAGCTCCTACAATGAGCAGTTCTTC.

The genes are TRBV9 and TRBJ1-3; TRBD1 is a possible D gene (6 bases). The CDR3 consists of 13 residues. Deletions cut 4 bases from V and 5 bases from J, with 10 bases between. Germline V gene sequence: CDR1 SGDLS, CDR2 YYNGEE. CDR3 sequence: CASSSRDRNTIYF. CDR3 nucleotides: TGTGCCAGCAGCTCCCGGGACAGAAACACCATATATTTT.

The chain links TRBV11-2 to TRBJ2-1, with D unresolved. CDR3 length: 13 residues. V was cut by 5 bases and J by 8 bases, with 13 bases left in between. CDR1 and CDR2 (germline): SGHAT, FQNNGV. CDR3 nucleotides: TGTGCCAGCAGCCCCCCCTCCGGTGATGAGCAGTTCTTC. This translates into CASSPPSGDEQFF.

The rearrangement joins TRBV11-2 to TRBJ1-5; D might be TRBD1 (6 bases). In germline, CDR1 is SGHAT, CDR2 FQNNGV. Trimming shortened V by 5 bases and J by 5 bases, and 13 bases separated the two germline ends. CDR3 length: 14 residues. Here the CDR3 DNA reads TGTGCCAGCAGCAAACAGGGCGTGGATCAGCCCCAGCATTTT. Translating it yields CASSKQGVDQPQHF.

The rearrangement joins TRBV7-9 to TRBJ2-3, with D unclear. The V gene's germline CDR1 is SEHNR and CDR2 FQNEAQ (reference sequence). V lost 7 bases and J 4 bases, leaving 12 bases between the germline ends. This CDR3 is built from 13 residues. CDR3 DNA: TGTGCCAGCACCATGAGCGAGCCAGATACGCAGTATTTT. This codes for CASTMSEPDTQYF.

This sequence joins TRBV19 and TRBJ1-1; the D gene is possibly TRBD1 (6 bases). Germline V CDR1 and CDR2: LNHDA, SQIVND (reference sequence). Trimming pared 0 bases from V and 4 bases from J, leaving 12 bases between. CDR3 size: 15 residues. As DNA, the CDR3 is TGTGCCAGTAGTATAGATGAAGGGGGGGCCACTGAAGCTTTCTTT. It specifies CASSIDEGGATEAFF. The full variable domain, its missing parts supplied by reference TRBV19 and TRBJ1-1, is DGGITQSPKYLFRKEGQNVTLSCEQNLNHDAMYWYRQDPGQGLRLIYYSQIVNDFQKGDIAEGYSVSREKKESFPLTVTSAQKNPTAFYLCASSIDEGGATEAFFGQGTRLTVV.

A few counts support this clone. The rearrangement uses TRBV2 and TRBJ2-1, with TRBD2 identical over 11 bases. Germline trimming cut 6 bases from V and 7 bases from J; bases unmatched to any gene: 8. The V gene's germline CDR1 is SNHLY and CDR2 FYNNEI. The CDR3 has 15 residues. CDR3 loop: CASSLPTSGVNEQFF. The CDR3 DNA reads as TGTGCCAGCAGCCTCCCGACTAGCGGGGTTAATGAGCAGTTCTTC. The variable domain in full, with the rest retrieved from reference TRBV2 and TRBJ2-1, is EPEVTQTPSHQVTQMGQEVILRCVPISNHLYFYWYRQILGQKVEFLVSFYNNEISEKSEIFDDQFSVERPDGSNFTLKIRSTKLEDSAMYFCASSLPTSGVNEQFFGPGTRLTVL.

The J gene is TRBJ1-2, the V gene TRBV7-8; 7 nucleotides line up with TRBD1. Trimming took 5 bases from V and 2 from J; bases not matched to a gene: 8. CDR3 length: 15 residues. Per germline, CDR1 SGHVS and CDR2 FQNEAQ. The CDR3 loop is CASSDPGQQNYGYTF. Written as DNA, the CDR3 is TGTGCCAGCAGCGACCCGGGACAGCAGAACTATGGCTACACCTTC.

The chain combines TRBV13 with TRBJ1-2; D unresolved. Germline V gene data show CDR1 as PRHDT and CDR2 as FYEKMQ (reference sequence). The CDR3 sequence is 16 residues long. V lost 0 bases and J 2 bases, leaving 13 bases between the germline ends. The CDR3 sequence is CASSLGQINVNYGYTF. The CDR3 nucleotides read TGTGCCAGCAGCTTAGGTCAGATCAACGTAAACTATGGCTACACCTTC.

The chain employs TRBV9 and TRBJ2-1; 8 bases align to TRBD2. This CDR3 region has 15 residues. Germline CDR1 is SGDLS and CDR2 is YYNGEE. Trimming cost V 0 bases and J 3 bases; bases outside gene matches: 2. CDR3 residues: CASSVGAGGYNEQFF. DNA of the CDR3: TGTGCCAGCAGCGTAGGGGCGGGGGGCTACAATGAGCAGTTCTTC.

The gene calls are TRBV5-8 and TRBJ1-1; D not certain. Germline V gives CDR1 SGHTS, CDR2 YDEGEE. The CDR3 is 17 residues long. V lost 3 bases, J lost 2 bases, and 20 bases lay in between. The CDR3 spells CASSSDGPLRGNTEAFF. The CDR3 DNA reads as TGTGCCAGCAGCTCCGACGGTCCCCTGAGAGGTAACACTGAAGCTTTCTTT. Together with reference TRBV5-8 and TRBJ1-1, the CDR3 gives the full variable domain: EAGVTQSPTHLIKTRGQQATLRCSPISGHTSVYWYQQALGLGLQFLLWYDEGEERNRGNFPPRFSGRQFPNYSSELNVNALELEDSALYLCASSSDGPLRGNTEAFFGQGTRLTVV.

The chain employs TRBV27 and TRBJ2-5, with D perhaps matching TRBD2 (5 bases). Trimming removed 2 bases from V and 4 bases from J, with 11 bases in between. CDR1 and CDR2 from the germline V gene are MNHEY and SMNVEV (reference sequence). This CDR3 has 14 residues. In DNA, the CDR3 is TGTGCCAGCAGTTTAGATGGTAGCGCAGAGACCCAGTACTTC. Protein sequence: CASSLDGSAETQYF.

This chain links TRBV5-5 with TRBJ1-1, with 7 positions matching TRBD1. This CDR3 contains 15 residues. CDR1 is SGHKS, CDR2 YYEKEE, per germline (reference sequence). The V and J ends lost 5 bases and 0 bases, in that order; junction bases with no gene match: 7. The CDR3 here is CASRVGDSMNTEAFF. CDR3 sequence (DNA): TGTGCCAGCAGGGTTGGGGACAGCATGAACACTGAAGCTTTCTTT.

The chain uses TRBV28 and TRBJ1-6, with TRBD1 matching over 9 bases. CDR1 is MDHEN and CDR2 is SYDVKM in the germline V gene. The V gene end was trimmed by 5 bases and the J gene end by 7 bases; junction bases not matched to a gene: 12. The CDR3 totals 17 residues. The CDR3 coding sequence is TGTGCCAGCAGTCTTACAGGGGGCAACGTCCGGAATTCACCCCTCCACTTT. This encodes CASSLTGGNVRNSPLHF.

V gene TRBV6-1 combines with J gene TRBJ2-7; D is possibly TRBD1 (5 bases). The CDR3 loop spans 15 amino acids. V was trimmed by 7 bases and J by 0 bases, leaving 16 bases between them. Germline-derived CDR1 and CDR2 are MNHNS and SASEGT. The CDR3 spells CASKIDSSFSYEQYF. In DNA, the CDR3 is TGTGCCAGCAAAATCGACAGTTCTTTCTCCTACGAGCAGTACTTC.

This clone was counted only a few times. This sequence joins TRBV10-3 and TRBJ1-1; D is unresolved. The CDR3 runs 13 residues. The V gene's germline CDR1 is ENHRY and CDR2 SYGVKD. The V end was cut by 8 bases, the J end by 2 bases, with 12 bases between. The DNA for the CDR3 is TGTGCCATCCGATGGGAGAGAAACACTGAAGCTTTCTTT. Translated: CAIRWERNTEAFF.

The table lists this clone with a few counts. A far more abundant clone sits one base away, making this likely a read error. The rearrangement joins TRBV19 to TRBJ1-5; 8 positions agree with TRBD1. V gave up 5 bases and J gave up 6 bases; unmatched junction bases: 9. Per the germline V gene, CDR1 is LNHDA and CDR2 is SQIVND (reference sequence). The CDR3 length is 15 residues. CDR3 in amino acids: CASSARTGISQPQHF. The CDR3, as DNA: TGTGCCAGTAGTGCACGGACAGGGATCAGTCAGCCCCAGCATTTT. Filled out from reference TRBV19 and TRBJ1-5, the complete variable domain reads DGGITQSPKYLFRKEGQNVTLSCEQNLNHDAMYWYRQDPGQGLRLIYYSQIVNDFQKGDIAEGYSVSREKKESFPLTVTSAQKNPTAFYLCASSARTGISQPQHFGDGTRLSIL.

V usage is TRBV9 and J usage is TRBJ2-3, with TRBD2 matching over 7 bases. The CDR3 loop spans 16 amino acids. With V trimmed by 0 bases and J by 0 bases, 4 bases remained unmatched. In germline, CDR1 is SGDLS, CDR2 YYNGEE. The CDR3: CASSVEGTTSTDTQYF. The CDR3 nucleotides are TGTGCCAGCAGCGTAGAAGGGACTACTAGCACAGATACGCAGTATTTT.

This chain uses TRBV29-1 with TRBJ2-7; 14 bases are shared with TRBD2. The germline CDR1 and CDR2 sequences are SQVTM and ANQGSEA. The V gene end was trimmed by 4 bases and the J gene end by 2 bases; junction bases not matched to a gene: 4. The CDR3 extends over 15 amino acids. The CDR3 region has the DNA TGCAGCGTTGCCGGACTAGCGGGGGGCGCCTACGAGCAGTACTTC. This translates into CSVAGLAGGAYEQYF.